Following are 20 T cell receptor beta chains from one sample sequenced in a study of CD8 T cells in ankylosing spondylitis. MiXCR was run by TCRdb on the 5' RACE reads, yielding one entry per CDR3 protein. The top ten hold approximately 15% of the sample, which has approximately 200,000 distinct CDR3 sequences, 9.5% to 15% seen once. Sequenced sample: blood, either unsorted or a sorted T cell fraction (not recorded which). The receptors come from a male donor with ankylosing spondylitis or in good health (not recorded which).

The sample holds a few counts of this clonotype. The gene calls are TRBV29-1 and TRBJ1-2; tentatively, D is TRBD1 (6 bases). V lost 7 bases to trimming and J lost 2 bases, with 20 bases between them. The CDR3 has 15 residues. CDR1 is SQVTM and CDR2 is ANQGSEA in the germline V gene. The CDR3 here is CSAPWTVSENYGYTF. The DNA of the CDR3 is TGCAGCGCCCCCTGGACAGTATCGGAGAACTATGGCTACACCTTC.

This clonotype was detected ten times or more. The chain is built from TRBV11-2 and TRBJ2-2; D uncertain. Germline V gives CDR1 SGHAT, CDR2 FQNNGV. The CDR3 has 12 amino acids. Trimming removed 6 bases at V and 2 bases at J, with 4 bases between. The CDR3 coding sequence is TGTGCCAGCAGGGTTAACACCGGGGAGCTGTTTTTT. This sequence encodes CASRVNTGELFF.

This clonotype was found a few times. The rearrangement links TRBV7-9 to TRBJ1-5; TRBD1 agrees at 7 bases. V gave up 1 base and J gave up 5 bases; unmatched junction bases: 8. The V gene's germline CDR1 is SEHNR and CDR2 FQNEAQ (reference sequence). This CDR3 has 16 residues. DNA of the CDR3: TGTGCCAGCAGCTTAGGATGGGGGACAGCCGATCAGCCCCAGCATTTT. Translation gives CASSLGWGTADQPQHF.

In this sample, this clonotype turned up a few times. The chain combines TRBV20-1 with TRBJ2-1, with TRBD2 matching 7 bases. This CDR3 comprises 13 residues. Germline lookup yields CDR1 DFQATT and CDR2 SNEGSKA (reference sequence). V shed 5 bases and J 3 bases; nucleotides not matched to a gene: 4. CDR3 nucleotide sequence: TGCAGTGCTGGGACTAATAACTACAATGAGCAGTTCTTC. Translating gives CSAGTNNYNEQFF.

The sample holds a few counts of this clonotype. This chain links TRBV3-1 with TRBJ2-1, with TRBD1 matching over 7 bases. The CDR3 has 15 residues. Trimming cost V 2 bases and J 3 bases; bases outside gene matches: 4. Germline loops: CDR1 LGHDT, CDR2 YNNKEL (reference sequence). CDR3 DNA: TGTGCCAGCAGCCAATTCAGGGGGAGCTACAATGAGCAGTTCTTC. This gives the protein CASSQFRGSYNEQFF.

This clonotype was observed a few times. V is TRBV4-1 and J is TRBJ1-4; D uncertain. CDR1 and CDR2 (germline): MGHRA, YSYEKL. With 4 bases removed from V and 7 bases from J, the gap between germline ends came to 10 bases. The CDR3 sequence is 13 residues long. The CDR3 DNA follows: TGCGCCAGCAGCCCCCCTTTTGGTGAAAAACTGTTTTTT. This gives the protein CASSPPFGEKLFF.

The rearrangement uses TRBV5-6 and TRBJ2-1; possible D gene TRBD1, 6 bases. Germline V CDR1 and CDR2: SGHDT, YYEEEE. The CDR3 loop spans 13 amino acids. V dropped 2 bases and J dropped 13 bases, with 16 bases sitting between them. The CDR3 coding sequence is TGTGCCAGCAGCTTTGGGCAGGGGTCCCCCCAGTTCTTC. This translates into CASSFGQGSPQFF.

The chain is built from TRBV7-2 and TRBJ2-5; 11 positions match TRBD2. The germline gives CDR1 SGHTA, CDR2 FQGNSA. This CDR3 comprises 18 residues. Trimming at V came to 0 bases and at J to 1 base, leaving 7 bases not matched to a gene. The CDR3 DNA follows: TGTGCCAGCAGCTTAGCGCGGGGTAGCGGGGGGGCCCAAGAGACCCAGTACTTC. Translation: CASSLARGSGGAQETQYF.

The chain uses TRBV6-5 and TRBJ1-6, with D tentatively TRBD1 (5 bases). V was clipped by 0 bases and J by 6 bases, with 12 bases between them. Per the germline V gene, CDR1 is MNHEY and CDR2 is SVGAGI. The CDR3 totals 16 residues. This chain's CDR3 is CASSYSETVLNSPLHF. The CDR3, as DNA: TGTGCCAGCAGTTACTCGGAGACAGTTCTTAATTCACCCCTCCACTTT.

This clonotype has more than one count but fewer than ten. The chain combines TRBV11-2 with TRBJ2-7; TRBD2 matches at 13 bases. J was trimmed by 3 bases and V by 5 bases; bases with no gene match: 10. CDR1 is SGHAT and CDR2 is FQNNGV in the germline V gene. The CDR3 sequence is 17 residues long. The CDR3 region is CASSRPGLAGSHYEQYF. CDR3 DNA sequence: TGTGCCAGCAGCCGTCCGGGACTAGCGGGGAGTCACTACGAGCAGTACTTC. Variable domain in full (rest from reference TRBV11-2 and TRBJ2-7): EAGVAQSPRYKIIEKRQSVAFWCNPISGHATLYWYQQILGQGPKLLIQFQNNGVVDDSQLPKDRFSAERLKGVDSTLKIQPAKLEDSAVYLCASSRPGLAGSHYEQYFGPGTRLTVT.

The CDR3, as DNA: TGTGCCAGCAGCTTCTCTGACATACGCTCCTACGAGCAGTACTTC. Its protein is CASSFSDIRSYEQYF. This chain links TRBV7-9 with TRBJ2-7; D is ambiguous. Trimming shortened V by 3 bases and J by 0 bases, and 12 bases separated the two germline ends. Germline V lookup: CDR1 SEHNR, CDR2 FQNEAQ (reference sequence). The CDR3 length is 15 residues.

The chain employs TRBV2 and TRBJ2-1, with 9 bases aligning to TRBD1. The trim removed 10 bases at V and 2 bases at J, leaving 9 bases unmatched. CDR1 is SNHLY and CDR2 is FYNNEI in the germline V gene. This CDR3 spans 15 amino acids. Here the CDR3 DNA reads TGTGCCATCAGCCCCCGGGACAGGGCCTACAATGAGCAGTTCTTC. It yields the protein CAISPRDRAYNEQFF.

The sample holds a few counts of this clonotype. The chain couples TRBV6-5 to TRBJ1-2; a weak D match, TRBD1 (5 bases). The V and J ends lost 8 bases and 0 bases respectively, with 28 bases between them. In germline, CDR1 is MNHEY, CDR2 SVGAGI. The CDR3 spans 19 residues. DNA of the CDR3: TGTGCCAGCGGCTACGGGGCGGCAACGAGACTTTCGTCTAACTATGGCTACACCTTC. It translates to CASGYGAATRLSSNYGYTF.

This clonotype was recorded many times. The rearrangement links TRBV12-3 or TRBV12-4 to TRBJ2-3, with D unresolved. This CDR3 has 10 residues. Deletions cut 6 bases from V and 6 bases from J, with 4 bases between. The CDR3 sequence is CASRYDTQYF. CDR3 in DNA: TGTGCCAGCAGATATGATACGCAGTATTTT.

The V call is TRBV11-2, the J call TRBJ1-2, with 7 bases matching TRBD1. The CDR3 loop spans 13 amino acids. Germline V gives CDR1 SGHAT, CDR2 FQNNGV. V lost 4 bases, J lost 4 bases, and 3 bases stayed unmatched. For the CDR3, the DNA is TGTGCCAGCAGCTACCGGACAGGCTATGGCTACACCTTC. Its protein is CASSYRTGYGYTF.

This clonotype came up many times. This sequence joins TRBV4-1 and TRBJ1-1; weak D call: TRBD1 (5 bases). This CDR3 has 14 amino acids. V was pared by 5 bases and J by 2 bases, with 12 bases between. Per germline, CDR1 MGHRA and CDR2 YSYEKL. This CDR3 reads CASSSQTVNTEAFF. The CDR3 DNA reads as TGCGCCAGCAGCTCCCAGACAGTTAACACTGAAGCTTTCTTT.

CDR3 residues: CASSLDRGAGNTIYF. For the CDR3, the DNA is TGTGCCAGCAGCTTGGACAGGGGGGCTGGAAACACCATATATTTT. This sequence joins TRBV7-9 and TRBJ1-3; 10 bases map to TRBD1. V shed 3 bases and J 2 bases; nucleotides not matched to a gene: 1. CDR1 is SEHNR and CDR2 is FQNEAQ in the germline V gene (reference sequence). This CDR3 region has 15 residues.

This chain joins TRBV6-5 and TRBJ1-1; D may be TRBD1 (5 bases). Germline assignment: CDR1 MNHEY and CDR2 SVGAGI. The CDR3 length is 14 residues. With 0 bases removed from V and 7 bases from J, the gap between germline ends came to 12 bases. CDR3 residues: CASSYSTREDEAFF. As DNA, the CDR3 is TGTGCCAGCAGTTACTCAACCAGGGAGGATGAAGCTTTCTTT.

The gene calls are TRBV27 and TRBJ2-7; 8 bases line up with TRBD1. V dropped 4 bases and J dropped 4; count of bases not matched to a gene: 6. This CDR3 has 14 residues. Per germline, CDR1 MNHEY and CDR2 SMNVEV (reference sequence). The CDR3 nucleotides are TGTGCCAGCAGTTACGGGACAGGCCAATACGAGCAGTACTTC. Translated: CASSYGTGQYEQYF.

The V and J genes are TRBV27 and TRBJ2-2; D not resolved. V was cut by 6 bases and J by 4 bases, with 9 bases left in between. Germline values: CDR1 MNHEY, CDR2 SMNVEV (reference sequence). CDR3 length: 13 amino acids. The CDR3 reads CASRLEGTGELFF. CDR3 sequence (DNA): TGTGCCAGCAGACTCGAAGGCACCGGGGAGCTGTTTTTT.